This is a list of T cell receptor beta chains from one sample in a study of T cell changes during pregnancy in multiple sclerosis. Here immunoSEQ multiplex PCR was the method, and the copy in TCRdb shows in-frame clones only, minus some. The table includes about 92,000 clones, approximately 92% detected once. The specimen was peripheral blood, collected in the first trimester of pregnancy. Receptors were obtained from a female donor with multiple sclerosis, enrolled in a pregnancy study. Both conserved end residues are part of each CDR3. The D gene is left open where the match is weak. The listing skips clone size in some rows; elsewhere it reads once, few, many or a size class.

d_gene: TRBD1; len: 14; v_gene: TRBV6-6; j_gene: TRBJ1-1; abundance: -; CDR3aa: CASSSPGQTLGAFF; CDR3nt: TGTGCCAGCAGTTCTCCGGGACAGACTTTGGGGGCTTTCTTT
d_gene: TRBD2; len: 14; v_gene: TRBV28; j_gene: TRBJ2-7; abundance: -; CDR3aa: CASSPQREVYEQYF; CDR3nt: TGTGCCAGCAGTCCACAGCGGGAGGTCTACGAGCAGTACTTC
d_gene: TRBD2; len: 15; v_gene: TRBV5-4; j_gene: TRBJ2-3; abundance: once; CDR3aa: CASSLSGAGTDTQYF; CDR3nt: TGTGCCAGCAGCTTGAGCGGAGCGGGGACAGATACGCAGTATTTT
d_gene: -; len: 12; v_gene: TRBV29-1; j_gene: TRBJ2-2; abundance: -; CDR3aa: CSVITVLGELFF; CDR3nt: TGCAGCGTCATTACGGTGCTGGGGGAGCTGTTTTTT
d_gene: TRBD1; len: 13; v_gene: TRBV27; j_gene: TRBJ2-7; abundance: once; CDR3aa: CASRAGGRYEQYF; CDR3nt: TGTGCCAGCAGGGCAGGGGGAAGGTACGAGCAGTACTTC
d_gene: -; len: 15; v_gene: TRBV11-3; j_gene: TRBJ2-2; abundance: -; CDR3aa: CASSLGGTSTGELFF; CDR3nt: TGTGCCAGCAGCTTAGGTGGGACATCCACCGGGGAGCTGTTTTTT
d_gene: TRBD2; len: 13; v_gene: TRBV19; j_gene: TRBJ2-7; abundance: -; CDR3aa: CASSITSGYEQYF; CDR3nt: TGTGCCAGTAGTATTACTAGCGGCTACGAGCAGTACTTC
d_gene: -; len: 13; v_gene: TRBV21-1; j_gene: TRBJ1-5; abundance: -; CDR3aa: CASSKPGDEPQHF; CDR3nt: TGTGCCAGCAGCAAACCAGGGGACGAACCCCAGCATTTT
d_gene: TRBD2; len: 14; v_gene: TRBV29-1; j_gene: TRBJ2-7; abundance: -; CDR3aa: CSVGTSGTRYEQYF; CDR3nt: TGCAGCGTTGGGACTAGCGGGACCCGCTACGAGCAGTACTTC
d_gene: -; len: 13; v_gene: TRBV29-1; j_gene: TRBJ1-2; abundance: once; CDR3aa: CSVSPTGIHGYTF; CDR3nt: TGCAGCGTATCACCGACAGGCATACATGGCTACACCTTC
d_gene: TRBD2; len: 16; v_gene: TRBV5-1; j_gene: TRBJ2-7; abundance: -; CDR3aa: CASSKQTTSGRGEQYF; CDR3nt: TGCGCCAGCAGCAAGCAAACGACTAGCGGGAGAGGCGAGCAGTACTTC
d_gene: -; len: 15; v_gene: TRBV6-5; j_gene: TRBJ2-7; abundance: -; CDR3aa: CASSYYDQGSYEQYF; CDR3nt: TGTGCCAGCAGTTATTACGATCAGGGGTCCTACGAGCAGTACTTC
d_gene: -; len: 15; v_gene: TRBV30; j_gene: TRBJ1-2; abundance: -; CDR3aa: CAWSADGQSNYGYTF; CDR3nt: TGTGCCTGGAGTGCCGATGGGCAATCTAACTATGGCTACACCTTC
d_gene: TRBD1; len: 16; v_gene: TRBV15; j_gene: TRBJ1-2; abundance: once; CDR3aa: CATSRVLTGRNYGYTF; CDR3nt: TGTGCCACCAGCAGAGTCTTGACAGGGAGAAACTATGGCTACACCTTC
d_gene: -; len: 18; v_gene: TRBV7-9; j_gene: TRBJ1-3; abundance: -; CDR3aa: CASSTTTGGRESLNTIYF; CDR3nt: TGTGCCAGCAGCACCACAACCGGCGGAAGGGAGAGCCTAAACACCATATATTTT
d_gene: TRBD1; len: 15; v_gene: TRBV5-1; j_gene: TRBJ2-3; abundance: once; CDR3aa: CASSFGQGRWDTQYF; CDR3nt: TGCGCCAGCAGCTTTGGACAGGGGCGTTGGGATACGCAGTATTTT
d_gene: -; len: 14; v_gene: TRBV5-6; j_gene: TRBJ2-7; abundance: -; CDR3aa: CASSQGRLHYEQYF; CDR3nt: TGTGCCAGCAGCCAGGGGAGATTACACTACGAGCAGTACTTC
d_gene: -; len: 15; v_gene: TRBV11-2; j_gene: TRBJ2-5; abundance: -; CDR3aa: CASSFGGGYQETQYF; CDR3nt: TGTGCCAGCAGCTTCGGTGGAGGGTACCAAGAGACCCAGTACTTC
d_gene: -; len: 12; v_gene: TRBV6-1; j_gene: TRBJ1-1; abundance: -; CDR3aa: CASREIDTEAFF; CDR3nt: TGTGCCAGCAGGGAGATTGACACTGAAGCTTTCTTT
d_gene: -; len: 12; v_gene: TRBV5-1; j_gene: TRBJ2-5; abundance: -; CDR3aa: CASPPAEETQYF; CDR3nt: TGCGCCAGCCCCCCAGCGGAAGAGACCCAGTACTTC
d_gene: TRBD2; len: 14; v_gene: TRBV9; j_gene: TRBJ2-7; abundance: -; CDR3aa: CASSVTSGIYEQYF; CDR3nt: TGTGCCAGCAGCGTGACTAGCGGGATCTACGAGCAGTACTTC
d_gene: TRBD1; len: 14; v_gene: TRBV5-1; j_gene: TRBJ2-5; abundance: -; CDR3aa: CASRVSGGQETQYF; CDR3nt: TGCGCCAGCAGAGTTTCAGGGGGCCAAGAGACCCAGTACTTC
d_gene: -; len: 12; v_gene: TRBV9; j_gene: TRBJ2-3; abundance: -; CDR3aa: CASSGDSSTQYF; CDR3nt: TGTGCCAGCAGCGGGGACTCGTCTACGCAGTATTTT
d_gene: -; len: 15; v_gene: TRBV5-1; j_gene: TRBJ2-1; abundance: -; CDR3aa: CASSLDSSSYNEQFF; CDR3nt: TGCGCCAGCAGCTTGGATTCCAGCTCCTACAATGAGCAGTTCTTC
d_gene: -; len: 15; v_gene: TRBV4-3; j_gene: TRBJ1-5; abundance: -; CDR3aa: CASSQDRGRNQPQHF; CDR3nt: TGCGCCAGCAGCCAAGATAGAGGCCGCAATCAGCCCCAGCATTTT
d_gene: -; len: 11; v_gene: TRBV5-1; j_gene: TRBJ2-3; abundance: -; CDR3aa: CASSLQNTQYF; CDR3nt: TGCGCCAGCAGCTTGCAAAATACGCAGTATTTT
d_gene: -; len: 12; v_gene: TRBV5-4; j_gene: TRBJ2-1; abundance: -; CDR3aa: CASSLASNEQFF; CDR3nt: TGTGCCAGCAGCTTGGCTAGTAATGAGCAGTTCTTC
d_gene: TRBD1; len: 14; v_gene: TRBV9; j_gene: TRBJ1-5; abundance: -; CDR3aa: CASSAGTDNQPQHF; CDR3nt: TGTGCCAGCAGCGCCGGGACAGACAATCAGCCCCAGCATTTT
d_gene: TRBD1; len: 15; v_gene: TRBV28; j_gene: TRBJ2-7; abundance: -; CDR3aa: CASSPGTGGALEQYF; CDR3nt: TGTGCCAGCAGTCCCGGGACAGGGGGTGCCCTCGAGCAGTACTTC
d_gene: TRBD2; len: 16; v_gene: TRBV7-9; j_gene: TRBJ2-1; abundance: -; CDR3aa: CASSSELAGGYNEQFF; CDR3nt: TGTGCCAGCAGCTCAGAACTAGCGGGAGGATACAATGAGCAGTTCTTC
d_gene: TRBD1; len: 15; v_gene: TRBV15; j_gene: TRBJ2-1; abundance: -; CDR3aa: CATSMGQGSYNEQFF; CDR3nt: TGTGCCACCAGCATGGGACAGGGCTCCTACAATGAGCAGTTCTTC
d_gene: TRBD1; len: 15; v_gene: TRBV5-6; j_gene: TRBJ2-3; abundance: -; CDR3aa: CASSFWDSGTDTQYF; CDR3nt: TGTGCCAGCAGCTTCTGGGACAGCGGCACAGATACGCAGTATTTT
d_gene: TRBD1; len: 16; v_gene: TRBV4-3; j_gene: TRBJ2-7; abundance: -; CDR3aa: CASSQAWTGDPYEQYF; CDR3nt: TGCGCCAGCAGCCAAGCTTGGACAGGAGATCCCTACGAGCAGTACTTC
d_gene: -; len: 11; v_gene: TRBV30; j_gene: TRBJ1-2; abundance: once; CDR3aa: CAWQRPLGYTF; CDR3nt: TGTGCCTGGCAGCGACCCCTGGGCTACACCTTC
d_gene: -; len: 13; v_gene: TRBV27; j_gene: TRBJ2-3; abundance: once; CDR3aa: CASSLGATDTQYF; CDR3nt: TGTGCCAGCAGTTTAGGGGCCACAGATACGCAGTATTTT
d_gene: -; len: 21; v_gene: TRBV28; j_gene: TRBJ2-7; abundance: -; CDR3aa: CASSPSSPVSGKKRFLYEQYF; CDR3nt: TGTGCCAGCAGTCCATCTAGCCCAGTTTCGGGTAAGAAGAGGTTCCTCTACGAGCAGTACTTC
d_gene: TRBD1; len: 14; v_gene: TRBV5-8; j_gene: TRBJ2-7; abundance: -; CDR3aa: CASSARQGTYEQYF; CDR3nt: TGTGCCAGCAGCGCGAGACAGGGAACCTACGAGCAGTACTTC
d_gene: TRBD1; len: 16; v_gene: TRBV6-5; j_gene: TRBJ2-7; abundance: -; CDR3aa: CASRYSPYRGFYEQYF; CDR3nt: TGTGCCAGCCGCTACTCTCCTTACAGGGGGTTCTACGAGCAGTACTTC
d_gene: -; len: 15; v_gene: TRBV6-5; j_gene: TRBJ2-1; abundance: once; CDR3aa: CASSYSGALDSEQFF; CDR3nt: TGTGCCAGCAGTTACTCTGGGGCCTTGGACAGTGAGCAGTTCTTC
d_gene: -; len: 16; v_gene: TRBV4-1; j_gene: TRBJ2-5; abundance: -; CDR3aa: CASSQDQGTLFETQYF; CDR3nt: TGCGCCAGCAGCCAAGACCAGGGGACACTGTTCGAGACCCAGTACTTC
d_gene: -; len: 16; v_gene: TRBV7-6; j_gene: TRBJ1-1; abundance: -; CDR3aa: CASSLLIGQVNTEAFF; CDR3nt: TGTGCCAGCAGCTTATTGATCGGACAAGTGAACACTGAAGCTTTCTTT
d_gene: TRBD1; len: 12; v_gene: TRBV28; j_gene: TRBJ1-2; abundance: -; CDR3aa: CASRTGVDGYTF; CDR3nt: TGTGCCAGCAGAACAGGGGTGGATGGCTACACCTTC
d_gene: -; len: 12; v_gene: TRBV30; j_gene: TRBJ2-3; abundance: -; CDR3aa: CAWSSGADTQYF; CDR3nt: TGTGCCTGGAGCTCGGGAGCAGATACGCAGTATTTT
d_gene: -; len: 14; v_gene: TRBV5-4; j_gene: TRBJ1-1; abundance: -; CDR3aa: CASSLWVQGNEAFF; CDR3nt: TGTGCCAGCAGCTTGTGGGTCCAGGGAAATGAAGCTTTCTTT
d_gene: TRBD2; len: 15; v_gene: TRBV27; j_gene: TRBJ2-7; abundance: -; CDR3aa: CASSQLAGSSYEQYF; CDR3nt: TGTGCCAGCAGTCAACTAGCGGGATCCTCCTACGAGCAGTACTTC
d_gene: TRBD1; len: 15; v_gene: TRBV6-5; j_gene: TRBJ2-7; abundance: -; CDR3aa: CASRSIGQGYYEQYF; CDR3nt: TGTGCCAGCAGGAGTATCGGACAGGGGTACTACGAGCAGTACTTC
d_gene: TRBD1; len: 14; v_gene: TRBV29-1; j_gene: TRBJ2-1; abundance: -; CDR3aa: CSVEEGGTNNEQFF; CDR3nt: TGCAGCGTTGAGGAAGGGGGCACAAACAATGAGCAGTTCTTC
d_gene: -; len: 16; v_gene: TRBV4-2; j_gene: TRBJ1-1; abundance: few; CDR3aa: CASSHAERIVNTEAFF; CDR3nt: TGTGCCAGCAGCCACGCCGAGAGAATTGTGAACACTGAAGCTTTCTTT
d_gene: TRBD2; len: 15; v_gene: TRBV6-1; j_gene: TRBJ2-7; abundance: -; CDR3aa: CASVGASGSWYEQYF; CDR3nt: TGTGCCAGCGTGGGGGCTAGCGGGAGTTGGTACGAGCAGTACTTC
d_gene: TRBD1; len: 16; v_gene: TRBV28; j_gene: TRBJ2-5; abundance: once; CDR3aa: CASSSPLRQGWETQYF; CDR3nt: TGTGCCAGCAGTTCCCCCCTCCGACAGGGTTGGGAGACCCAGTACTTC
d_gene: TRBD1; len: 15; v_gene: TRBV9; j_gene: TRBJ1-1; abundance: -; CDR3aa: CASSVVTGRFPEAFF; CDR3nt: TGTGCCAGCAGCGTAGTGACAGGGAGGTTTCCTGAAGCTTTCTTT
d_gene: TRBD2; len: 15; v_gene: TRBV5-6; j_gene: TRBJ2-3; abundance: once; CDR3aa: CASSTPTSGRHTQYF; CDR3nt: TGTGCCAGCAGCACCCCGACTAGCGGGAGGCATACGCAGTATTTT
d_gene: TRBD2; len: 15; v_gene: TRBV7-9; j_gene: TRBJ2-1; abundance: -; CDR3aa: CASSPIAGVYNEQFF; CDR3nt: TGTGCCAGCAGCCCAATAGCGGGAGTCTACAATGAGCAGTTCTTC
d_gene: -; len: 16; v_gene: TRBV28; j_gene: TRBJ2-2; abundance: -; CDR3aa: CASRADGITSGGELFF; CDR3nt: TGTGCCAGCAGGGCAGACGGAATCACCTCAGGCGGGGAGCTGTTTTTT
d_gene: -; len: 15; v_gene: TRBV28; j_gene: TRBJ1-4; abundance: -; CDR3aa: CASSLWQGSNEKLFF; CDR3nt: TGTGCCAGCAGTTTATGGCAGGGGTCTAATGAAAAACTGTTTTTT
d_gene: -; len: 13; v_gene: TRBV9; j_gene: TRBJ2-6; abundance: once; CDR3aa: CASSVRDHNVLTF; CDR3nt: TGTGCCAGCAGCGTCCGGGATCACAACGTCCTGACTTTC
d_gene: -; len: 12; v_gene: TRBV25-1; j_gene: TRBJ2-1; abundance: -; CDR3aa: CVVSSSYNEQFF; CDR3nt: TGTGTAGTATCGAGCTCCTACAATGAGCAGTTCTTC
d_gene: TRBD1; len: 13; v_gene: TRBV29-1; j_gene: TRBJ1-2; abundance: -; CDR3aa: CSATGTGGAGYTF; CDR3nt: TGCAGCGCCACCGGGACAGGGGGCGCGGGCTACACCTTC
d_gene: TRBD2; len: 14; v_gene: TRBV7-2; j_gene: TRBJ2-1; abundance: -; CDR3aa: CASKTSVIYNEQFF; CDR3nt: TGTGCCAGCAAGACTAGCGTAATATACAATGAGCAGTTCTTC